The TCR beta chain described here comes from a study of CD8+CD57+ T cells in acquired aplastic anemia. Patients chosen for sequencing had shown CD8+CD57+ cell expansion by flow cytometry. CDR3 and TCR beta VDJ profiling relied on genomic DNA as the template. TCRdb processed the reads anew with MiXCR; each CDR3 protein has one entry. Of tens of thousands of distinct CDR3 sequences in the sample, about 70% were seen once. The V end lost 6 bases, the J end lost 4 bases, and 18 bases lay between the germline ends. Germline V gene sequence: CDR1 SNHLY, CDR2 FYNNEI. CDR3 length: 15 amino acids. J is TRBJ1-2 and V is TRBV2; D is possibly TRBD1 (6 bases). Material: sorted CD4+, CD8+, or CD8+CD57+ T cells (not recorded which) from PBMCs. This sequence was found in a human donor with aplastic anemia. Here the CDR3 DNA reads TGTGCCAGCAGACCCACACTGGGGGGCGTCTATGGCTACACCTTC. The encoded protein is CASRPTLGGVYGYTF.